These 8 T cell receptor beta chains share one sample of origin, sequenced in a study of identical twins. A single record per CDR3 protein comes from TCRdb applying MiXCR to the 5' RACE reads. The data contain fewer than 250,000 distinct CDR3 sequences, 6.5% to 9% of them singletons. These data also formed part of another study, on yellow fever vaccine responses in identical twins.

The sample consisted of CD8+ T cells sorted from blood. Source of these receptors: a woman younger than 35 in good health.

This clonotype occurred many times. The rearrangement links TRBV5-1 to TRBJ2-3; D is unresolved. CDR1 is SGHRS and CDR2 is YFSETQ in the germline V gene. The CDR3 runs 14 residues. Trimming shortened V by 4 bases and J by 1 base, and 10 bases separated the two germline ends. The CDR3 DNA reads TGCGCCAGCAGCCCGGTTATCGGCACAGATACGCAGTATTTT. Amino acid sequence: CASSPVIGTDTQYF.

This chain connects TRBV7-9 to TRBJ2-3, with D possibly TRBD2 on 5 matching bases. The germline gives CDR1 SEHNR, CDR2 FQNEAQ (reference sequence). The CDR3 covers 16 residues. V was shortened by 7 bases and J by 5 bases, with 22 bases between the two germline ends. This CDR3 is CASTPLFSEERDTQYF. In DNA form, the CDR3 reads TGTGCCAGCACACCTTTGTTTAGCGAAGAGAGAGATACGCAGTATTTT.

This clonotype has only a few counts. This chain's CDR3 is CASSLQGGDISGLAGAGELFF. DNA for the CDR3: TGTGCCAGCAGCCTTCAGGGGGGGGACATCTCGGGACTAGCGGGAGCCGGGGAGCTGTTTTTT. V usage is TRBV21-1 and J usage is TRBJ2-2; the table assigns TRBD2, which was not confirmed against the DNA. TRBV21-1 constitutes a pseudogene. This CDR3 has 21 residues.

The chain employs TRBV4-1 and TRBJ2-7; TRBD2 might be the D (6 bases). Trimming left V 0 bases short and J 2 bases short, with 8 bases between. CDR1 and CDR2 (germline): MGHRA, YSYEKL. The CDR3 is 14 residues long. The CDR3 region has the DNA TGCGCCAGCAGCCAAGATGGAGGGGCCTACGAGCAGTACGTC. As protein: CASSQDGGAYEQYV.

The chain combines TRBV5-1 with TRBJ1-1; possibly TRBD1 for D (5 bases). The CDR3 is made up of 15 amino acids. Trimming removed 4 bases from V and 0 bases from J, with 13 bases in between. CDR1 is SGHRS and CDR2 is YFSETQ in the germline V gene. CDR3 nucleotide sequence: TGCGCCAGCAGCCCCGCGGGACTTATGAACACTGAAGCTTTCTTT. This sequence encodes CASSPAGLMNTEAFF.

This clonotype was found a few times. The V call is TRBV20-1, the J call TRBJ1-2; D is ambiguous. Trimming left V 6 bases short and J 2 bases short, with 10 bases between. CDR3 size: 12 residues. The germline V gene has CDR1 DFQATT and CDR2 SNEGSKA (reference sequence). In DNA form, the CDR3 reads TGCAGTGCCCCGGGGAGCAACTATGGCTACACCTTC. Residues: CSAPGSNYGYTF.

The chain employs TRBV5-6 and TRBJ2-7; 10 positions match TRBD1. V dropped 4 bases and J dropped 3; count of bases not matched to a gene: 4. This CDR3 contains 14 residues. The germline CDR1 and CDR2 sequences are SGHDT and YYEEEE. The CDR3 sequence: CASSPDRGHYEQYV. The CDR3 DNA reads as TGTGCCAGCAGCCCCGACAGGGGGCACTACGAGCAGTACGTC.

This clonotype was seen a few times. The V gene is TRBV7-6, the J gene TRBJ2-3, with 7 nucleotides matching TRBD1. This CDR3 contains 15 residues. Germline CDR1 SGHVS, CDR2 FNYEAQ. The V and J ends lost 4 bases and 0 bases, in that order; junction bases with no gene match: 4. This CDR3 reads CASSSPGQSTDTQYF. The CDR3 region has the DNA TGTGCCAGCAGCTCTCCGGGACAGAGCACAGATACGCAGTATTTT.